These 4 T cell receptor beta chains were sequenced from one sample in a study of T-cell reconstitution after alpha-beta-depleted transplantation in children. For TCRbeta, the library was prepared with unique molecular identifiers. TCRdb analysed the PCR reads with MiXCR anew, one entry per CDR3 protein. The sample has some 550,000 distinct CDR3 sequences; roughly 24% are singletons. The sequenced sample was PBMCs, mostly from graft donor cells, obtained 360 days after TCRalphabeta/CD19-depleted stem cell transplant. Receptors were obtained from a boy in the first two years of life who had a stem cell transplant for acute myeloid leukemia, so the T cells may come from the graft donor.

The chain uses TRBV19 and TRBJ2-1; unclear D gene. Germline CDR1 and CDR2: LNHDA and SQIVND (reference sequence). The length of the CDR3 is 15 residues. V lost 8 bases, J lost 8 bases, and 22 bases lay in between. CDR3 residues: CASFLPGQVRYEQFF. CDR3 sequence (DNA): TGTGCCAGTTTTTTGCCGGGTCAGGTGCGGTATGAGCAGTTCTTC.

This clonotype showed up many times. The chain couples TRBV29-1 to TRBJ1-1, with TRBD1 as a possible D gene (6 bases). CDR3 length equals 13 residues. Germline assignment: CDR1 SQVTM and CDR2 ANQGSEA. V dropped 6 bases and J dropped 0 bases, with 11 bases sitting between them. In DNA, the CDR3 is TGCAGCGTCTGGGGGCCCCTGAACACTGAAGCTTTCTTT. It yields the protein CSVWGPLNTEAFF.

V is TRBV12-3 or TRBV12-4 and J is TRBJ1-4; tentative D call: TRBD1 (5 bases). The V end lost 4 bases, the J end lost 0 bases, and 9 bases lay between the germline ends. CDR3 length: 15 amino acids. The CDR3 loop reads CASSSRVATNEKLFF. The CDR3 DNA is TGTGCCAGCAGTTCCAGGGTTGCAACTAATGAAAAACTGTTTTTT.

This sequence joins TRBV5-7 and TRBJ2-1; 11 nucleotides match TRBD1. TRBV5-7 is designated an ORF whose function remains uncertain. This CDR3 contains 15 residues. The ends lost 4 bases at V and 7 bases at J; junction bases unmatched: 7. CDR3 sequence: CASSPWTGGANEQFF. CDR3 in DNA: TGTGCCAGCAGCCCCTGGACAGGGGGCGCGAATGAGCAGTTCTTC.